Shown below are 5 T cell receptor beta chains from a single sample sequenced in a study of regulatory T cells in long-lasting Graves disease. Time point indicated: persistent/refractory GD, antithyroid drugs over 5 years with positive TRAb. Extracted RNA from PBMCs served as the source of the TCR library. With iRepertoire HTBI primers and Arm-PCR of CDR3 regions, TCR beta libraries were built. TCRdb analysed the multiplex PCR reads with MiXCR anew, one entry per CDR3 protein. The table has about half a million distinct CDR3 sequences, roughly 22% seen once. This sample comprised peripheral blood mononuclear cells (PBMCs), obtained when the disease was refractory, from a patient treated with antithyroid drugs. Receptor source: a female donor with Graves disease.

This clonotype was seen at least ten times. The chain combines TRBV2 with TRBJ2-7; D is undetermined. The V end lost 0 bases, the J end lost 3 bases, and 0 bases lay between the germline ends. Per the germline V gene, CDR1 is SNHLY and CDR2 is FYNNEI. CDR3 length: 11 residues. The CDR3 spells CASSEAYEQYF. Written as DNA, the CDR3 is TGTGCCAGCAGTGAAGCCTACGAGCAGTACTTC.

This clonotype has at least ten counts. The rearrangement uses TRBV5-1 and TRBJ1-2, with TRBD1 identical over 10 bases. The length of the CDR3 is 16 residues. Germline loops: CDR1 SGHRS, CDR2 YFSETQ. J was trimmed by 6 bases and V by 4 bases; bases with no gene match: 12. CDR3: CASSTATWTGGDGYTF. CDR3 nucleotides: TGCGCCAGCAGCACTGCTACCTGGACAGGGGGAGATGGCTACACCTTC.

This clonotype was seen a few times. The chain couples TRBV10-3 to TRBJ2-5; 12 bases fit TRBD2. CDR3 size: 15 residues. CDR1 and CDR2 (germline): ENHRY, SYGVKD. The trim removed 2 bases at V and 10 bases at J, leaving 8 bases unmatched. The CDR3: CAISEPLAGGFGQYF. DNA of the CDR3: TGTGCCATCAGTGAGCCGCTAGCGGGGGGGTTCGGCCAGTACTTC.

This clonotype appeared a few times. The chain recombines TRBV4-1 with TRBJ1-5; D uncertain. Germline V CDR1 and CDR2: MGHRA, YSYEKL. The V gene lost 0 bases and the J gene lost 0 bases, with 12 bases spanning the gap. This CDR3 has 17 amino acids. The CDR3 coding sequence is TGCGCCAGCAGCCAAGATCGGATAATTCTTAGCAATCAGCCCCAGCATTTT. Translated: CASSQDRIILSNQPQHF.

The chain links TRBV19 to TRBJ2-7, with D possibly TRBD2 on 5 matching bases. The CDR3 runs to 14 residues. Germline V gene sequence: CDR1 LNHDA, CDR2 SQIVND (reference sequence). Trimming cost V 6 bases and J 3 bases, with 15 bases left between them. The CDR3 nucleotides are TGTGCCAGTAGCCCCTTCGAGCGGAGCTACGAGCAGTACTTC. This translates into CASSPFERSYEQYF.